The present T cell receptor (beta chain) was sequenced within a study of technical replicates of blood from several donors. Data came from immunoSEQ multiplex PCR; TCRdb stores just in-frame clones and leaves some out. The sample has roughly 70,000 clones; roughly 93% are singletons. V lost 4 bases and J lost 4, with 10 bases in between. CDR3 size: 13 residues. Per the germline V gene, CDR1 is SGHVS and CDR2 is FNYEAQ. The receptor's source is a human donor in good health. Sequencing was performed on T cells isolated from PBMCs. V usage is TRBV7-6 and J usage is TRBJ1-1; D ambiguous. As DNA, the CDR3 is TGTGCCAGCAGCTACCAACACCGCACTGAAGCTTTCTTT. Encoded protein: CASSYQHRTEAFF.